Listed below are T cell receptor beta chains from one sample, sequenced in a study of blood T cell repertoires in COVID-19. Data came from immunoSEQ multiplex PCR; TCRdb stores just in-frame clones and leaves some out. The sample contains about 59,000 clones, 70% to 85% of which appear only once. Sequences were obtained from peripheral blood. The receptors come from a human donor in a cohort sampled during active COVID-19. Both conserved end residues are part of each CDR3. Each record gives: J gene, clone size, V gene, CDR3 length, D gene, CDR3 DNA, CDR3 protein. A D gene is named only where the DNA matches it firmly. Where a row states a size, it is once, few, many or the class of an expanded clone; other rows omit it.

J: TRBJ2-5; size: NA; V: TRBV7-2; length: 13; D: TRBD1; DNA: TGTGCCAGCAGCCACGGACAGGAAGAGACCCAGTACTTC; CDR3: CASSHGQEETQYF
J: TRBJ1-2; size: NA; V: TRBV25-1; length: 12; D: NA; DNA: TGTGCCAGCAGTGATGGGGGGGCTGGCTACACCTTC; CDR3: CASSDGGAGYTF
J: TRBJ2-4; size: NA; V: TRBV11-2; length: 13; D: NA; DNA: TGTGCCAGCAGCGGACTTGGGAAAAACATTCAGTACTTC; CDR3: CASSGLGKNIQYF
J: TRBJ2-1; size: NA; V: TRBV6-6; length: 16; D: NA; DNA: TGTGCCAGCAGTTACTCAGCGGATCATGGGTACAATGAGCAGTTCTTC; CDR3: CASSYSADHGYNEQFF
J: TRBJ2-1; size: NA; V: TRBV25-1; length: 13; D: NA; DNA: TGTGCCAGCACCGGCCAGGACTACAATGAGCAGTTCTTC; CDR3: CASTGQDYNEQFF
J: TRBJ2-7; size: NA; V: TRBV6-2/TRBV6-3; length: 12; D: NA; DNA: TGTGCCAGCAGTTACTCTCCGGACGAGCAGTACTTC; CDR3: CASSYSPDEQYF
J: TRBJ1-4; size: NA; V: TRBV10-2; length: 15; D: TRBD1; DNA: TGCGCCAGCAGTGACCAGGGGGCTGGAAATGAAAAACTGTTTTTT; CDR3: CASSDQGAGNEKLFF
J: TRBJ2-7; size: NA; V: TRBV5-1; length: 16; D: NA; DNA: TGCGCCAGCAGCTTGGGTCGTTCAGGGGCCGGCGGCGAGCAGTACTTC; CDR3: CASSLGRSGAGGEQYF
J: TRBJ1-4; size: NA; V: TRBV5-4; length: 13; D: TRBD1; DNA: TGTGCCAGCGGACAGGGAGATAGTGAAAAACTGTTTTTT; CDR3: CASGQGDSEKLFF
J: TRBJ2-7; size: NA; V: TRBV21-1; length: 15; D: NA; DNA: TGTGCCAGCAGGATCCCTTCGAGGCTCTCCTACGAGCAGTACTTC; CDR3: CASRIPSRLSYEQYF
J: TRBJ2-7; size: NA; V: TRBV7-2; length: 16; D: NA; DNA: TGTGCCAGCAGCTTAGGGGCAGGTCGAACTTCCTACGAGCAGTACTTC; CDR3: CASSLGAGRTSYEQYF
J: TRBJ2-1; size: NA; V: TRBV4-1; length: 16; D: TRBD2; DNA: TGCGCCAGCAGCCAAGACTGGACTAGCGGGTACAATGAGCAGTTCTTC; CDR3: CASSQDWTSGYNEQFF
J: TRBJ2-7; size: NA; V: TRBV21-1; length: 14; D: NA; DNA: TGTGCCAGCAGCACCACCCCTAAACTCTACGAGCAGTACTTC; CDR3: CASSTTPKLYEQYF
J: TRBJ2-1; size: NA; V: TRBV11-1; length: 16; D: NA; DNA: TGTGCCAGCAGCTTAGACGCAGGAGGGATCGGCGATGAGCAGTTCTTC; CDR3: CASSLDAGGIGDEQFF
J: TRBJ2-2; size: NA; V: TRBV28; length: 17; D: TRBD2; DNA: TGTGCCAGCAGTTTCCGCCGGGGGGGCCCGAACACCGGGGAGCTGTTTTTT; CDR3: CASSFRRGGPNTGELFF
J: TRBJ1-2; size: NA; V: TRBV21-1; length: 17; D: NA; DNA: TGTGCCAGCAGCACCCACCTACCGGACAGGGAGAACTATGGCTACACCTTC; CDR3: CASSTHLPDRENYGYTF
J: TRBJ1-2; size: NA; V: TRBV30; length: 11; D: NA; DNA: TGTGCCTGGAGCGGGTACTATGGCTACACCTTC; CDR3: CAWSGYYGYTF
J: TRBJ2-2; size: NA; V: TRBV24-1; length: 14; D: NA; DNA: TGTGCCACCTCAGAGCGGACGAACACCGGGGAGCTGTTTTTT; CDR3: CATSERTNTGELFF
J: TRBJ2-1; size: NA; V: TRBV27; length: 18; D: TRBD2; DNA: TGTGCCAGCCAGGGACTAGCGGGAGAGAGATTCGACTACAATGAGCAGTTCTTC; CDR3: CASQGLAGERFDYNEQFF
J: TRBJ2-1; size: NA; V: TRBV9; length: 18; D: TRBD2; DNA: TGTGCCAGCAGCGTAGTAGGACTAGCGGGATACTCCTACAATGAGCAGTTCTTC; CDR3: CASSVVGLAGYSYNEQFF
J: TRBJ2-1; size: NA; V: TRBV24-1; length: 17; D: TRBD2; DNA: TGTGCCACCAGTGATCCAGGGGGAGCGGGAGGGAAGCATGAGCAGTTCTTC; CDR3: CATSDPGGAGGKHEQFF
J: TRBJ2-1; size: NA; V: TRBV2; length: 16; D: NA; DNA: TGTGCCAGCAGTCCTGCGGTTAGGTTCCCCTACAATGAGCAGTTCTTC; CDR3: CASSPAVRFPYNEQFF
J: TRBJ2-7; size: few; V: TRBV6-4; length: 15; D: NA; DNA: TGTGCCAGCAGTGCGAGGACAGCCAGCTCCTACGAGCAGTACTTC; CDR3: CASSARTASSYEQYF
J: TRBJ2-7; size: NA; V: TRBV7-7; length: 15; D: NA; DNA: TGTGCCAGCAGCTTATTCTTGGGCGACTCCTACGAGCAGTACTTC; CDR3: CASSLFLGDSYEQYF
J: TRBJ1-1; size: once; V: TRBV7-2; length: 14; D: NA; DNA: TGTGCCAGCAGCTTTGGGCCTCTGGGCACTGAAGCTTTCTTT; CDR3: CASSFGPLGTEAFF
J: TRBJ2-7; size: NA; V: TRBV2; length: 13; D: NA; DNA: TGTGCCAGCAGAGCGACTCTTAGTGAGGAGCAGTACTTC; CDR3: CASRATLSEEQYF
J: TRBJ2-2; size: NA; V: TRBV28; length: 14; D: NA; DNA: TGTGCCAGCAACAATGACAGGAACACCGGGGAGCTGTTTTTT; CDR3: CASNNDRNTGELFF